The sequence of this T cell receptor beta chain was determined in a study of blood T cell repertoires in COVID-19. The CDR3 runs 16 residues. Germline V lookup: CDR1 SGHVS, CDR2 FQNEAQ. Trimming took off 1 base at V and 0 bases at J, with 11 bases between the two ends. Here immunoSEQ multiplex PCR was the method, and the copy in TCRdb shows in-frame clones only, minus some. The profile shows about 190,000 clones, roughly 80% of them singletons. V and J are TRBV7-8 and TRBJ2-3; tentative D call: TRBD1 (6 bases). This receptor was obtained from a man between 50 and 59 years old who had recovered from COVID-19. Sequences were obtained from peripheral blood. The CDR3 is CASSLVTGLSTDTQYF. Here the CDR3 DNA reads TGTGCCAGCAGCTTAGTTACAGGGCTGAGCACAGATACGCAGTATTTT.